The next 21 T cell receptor beta chains were all read from a single sample in a study of metastatic and nonmetastatic thyroid tumors. Each patient came to thyroid surgery without any prior treatment (of any kind). TCRdb reprocessed the PCR reads using MiXCR. Among about 19,000 clones listed, roughly 15% were seen once. Sequenced sample: blood. Receptors originate from a male donor with papillary thyroid cancer or a benign thyroid nodule (not recorded which). Some clones in this sample may be carry-over from other donors' samples.

On this clone: This may arise from a read error, as a much more abundant clone is one base away. The V gene is TRBV11-3, the J gene TRBJ2-3; D is possibly TRBD2 (6 bases). The length of the CDR3 is 20 residues. Between the trimmed V and J ends, which lost 1 base and 3 bases, there was a span of 26 bases. In germline, CDR1 is SGHNT, CDR2 YENEEA. The CDR3 is CASSLGGELAGPKGTDTQYF. The CDR3 coding sequence is TGTGCCAGCAGCTTAGGGGGGGAGTTAGCAGGCCCGAAGGGGACAGATACGCAGTATTTT.

There are many counts of this clone. With a much larger clone just one base away, this may be a read error. This sequence joins TRBV6-2 or TRBV6-3 and TRBJ1-1, with D possibly being TRBD1 (6 bases). The CDR3 is 14 amino acids. Germline V lookup: CDR1 MNHEY, CDR2 SVGEGT. In DNA, the CDR3 is TGTGCCTGCAGTTCCAAACAGGGTAGCACTGAAGCTTTCTTT. This encodes CACSSKQGSTEAFF.

The chain joins TRBV13 to TRBJ2-4; no clear D gene. The CDR3 is 16 amino acids. V lost 5 bases, J lost 3 bases, and 17 bases lay in between. Germline V gene data show CDR1 as PRHDT and CDR2 as FYEKMQ (reference sequence). CDR3 nucleotide sequence: TGTGCCAGCAGCGTAACAGCCTACGTTGACAAAAACATTCAGTACTTC. Translation gives CASSVTAYVDKNIQYF.

Many counts were recorded for this clone. The chain has TRBV7-9 and TRBJ1-3; D unclear. This CDR3 region has 14 residues. The ends were cut back, 4 bases at V and 4 bases at J, with 11 bases in the middle. Germline CDR1 and CDR2: SEHNR and FQNEAQ (reference sequence). The CDR3 sequence: CASSSGLEGNTIYF. The CDR3 DNA is TGTGCCAGCAGCTCCGGACTTGAAGGAAACACCATATATTTT.

This clone was seen many times. This chain joins TRBV20-1 and TRBJ2-7; 9 nucleotides line up with TRBD2. This CDR3 comprises 15 residues. Germline assignment: CDR1 DFQATT and CDR2 SNEGSKA (reference sequence). V trimming: 3 bases; J trimming: 7 bases; junction bases outside the gene matches: 13. This CDR3 is CSASTPWREGREQYF. Here the CDR3 DNA reads TGCAGTGCTAGCACCCCTTGGCGGGAGGGCCGGGAGCAGTACTTC.

This clone was seen many times. The chain carries TRBV7-9 and TRBJ1-3; the D gene is possibly TRBD1 (6 bases). Germline lookup yields CDR1 SEHNR and CDR2 FQNEAQ (reference sequence). CDR3 size: 14 residues. V gave up 8 bases and J gave up 4 bases, with 15 bases separating them. In nucleotides, the CDR3 is TGTGCCAGCGGAACCGGGACACCCGGAAACACCATATATTTT. Encoded protein: CASGTGTPGNTIYF.

This clone has at least ten counts. The CDR3 DNA is TGTGCCACCAGTGATTTGCGGGACTCGCTGTTTTTT. Translation: CATSDLRDSLFF. This chain links TRBV24-1 with TRBJ2-2, with D perhaps matching TRBD2 (6 bases). CDR1 and CDR2 (germline): KGHDR, SFDVKD. The CDR3 totals 12 residues. V lost 0 bases to trimming and J lost 13 bases, with 8 bases between them.

This clone has at least ten counts. The chain is built from TRBV15 and TRBJ1-1; D is ambiguous. V lost 6 bases and J lost 2, with 10 bases in between. The length of the CDR3 is 13 residues. Germline CDR1 and CDR2: LNHNV and YYDKDF (reference sequence). In nucleotides, the CDR3 is TGTGCCACCAGTTTTTCGCGAAACACTGAAGCTTTCTTT. This translates into CATSFSRNTEAFF.

As for this clone: One end of the junction does not line up with germline, which may come from a read error. This rearrangement joins TRBV20-1 to TRBJ2-4; D remains ambiguous. The CDR3 loop spans 15 amino acids. Germline V gives CDR1 DFQATT, CDR2 SNEGSKA (reference sequence). Here the CDR3 DNA reads TGCGGTGCTGAGATGGCAGCGTTAGCCAAAAACATTCAGTACTTC. As protein: CGAEMAALAKNIQYF.

This clone was seen many times. V gene TRBV11-3 combines with J gene TRBJ2-1; 10 positions agree with TRBD2. The junction had 8 bases not matched to a gene; V was cut back by 2 bases and J by 10 bases. Per the germline V gene, CDR1 is SGHNT and CDR2 is YENEEA. The CDR3 is 15 amino acids. CDR3 nucleotides: TGTGCCAGCAGCTTACTAGCGGGAGTTGGAGTGGAGCAGTTCTTC. As protein: CASSLLAGVGVEQFF.

The CDR3 protein is CASSQPTSGRDEQYF. The CDR3 DNA follows: TGCGCCAGCAGCCAACCGACTAGCGGGAGGGACGAGCAGTACTTC. V and J are TRBV4-1 and TRBJ2-7; 14 bases are shared with TRBD2. Trimming removed 2 bases from V and 5 bases from J; junction bases left unmatched: 2. CDR1 and CDR2 from the germline V gene are MGHRA and YSYEKL. The CDR3 is 15 amino acids.

Note on this clone: This may come from a read error, since a much larger clone is one base off. This chain joins TRBV3-1 and TRBJ1-3; TRBD1 matches 7 bases. Germline lookup yields CDR1 LGHDT and CDR2 YNNKEL (reference sequence). Trimming took 7 bases from V and 0 from J; bases not matched to a gene: 18. The CDR3 length is 19 residues. This CDR3 reads CASIRSPLGQPNSGNTIYF. Written as DNA, the CDR3 is TGTGCCAGCATCCGATCCCCCTTGGGACAGCCCAACTCTGGAAACACCATATATTTT.

In its sample, this clone was seen many times. The rearrangement links TRBV27 to TRBJ2-2, with D unclear. CDR3 size: 14 residues. CDR1 and CDR2 from the germline V gene are MNHEY and SMNVEV (reference sequence). Deletions cut 1 base from V and 2 bases from J, with 5 bases between. DNA for the CDR3: TGTGCCAGCAGTTTATTAGGAAACACCGGGGAGCTGTTTTTT. Encoded protein: CASSLLGNTGELFF.

The chain links TRBV28 to TRBJ2-2; 7 bases fit TRBD2. CDR1 and CDR2 (germline): MDHEN, SYDVKM. V was clipped by 10 bases and J by 0 bases; unmatched bases: 8. The CDR3 runs to 15 residues. The CDR3 sequence: CATERLAANTGELFF. The CDR3 nucleotides are TGTGCCACCGAGAGGCTAGCGGCGAACACCGGGGAGCTGTTTTTT.

This clone was recorded at least ten times. The chain has TRBV27 and TRBJ2-3, with 14 bases aligning to TRBD2. Looked up from germline, CDR1 is MNHEY and CDR2 is SMNVEV (reference sequence). V trimming: 1 base; J trimming: 2 bases; junction bases outside the gene matches: 5. The CDR3 has 18 residues. CDR3: CASSLWGTSGSITDTQYF. CDR3 DNA: TGTGCCAGCAGTTTATGGGGGACTAGCGGGAGTATCACAGATACGCAGTATTTT.

The sample holds many counts of this clone. The chain recombines TRBV20-1 with TRBJ2-1, with TRBD1 identical over 9 bases. The CDR3 has 14 residues. J was trimmed by 2 bases and V by 5 bases; bases with no gene match: 4. Looked up from germline, CDR1 is DFQATT and CDR2 is SNEGSKA (reference sequence). The CDR3 bases are TGCAGTGCTCGCGACAGGGGGGCCTACAATGAGCAGTTCTTC. Translated: CSARDRGAYNEQFF.

This clone was recorded many times. The rearrangement links TRBV20-1 to TRBJ1-1, with unresolved D. Trimming took off 4 bases at V and 1 base at J, with 10 bases between the two ends. The CDR3 is 13 residues long. Germline CDR1 and CDR2: DFQATT and SNEGSKA (reference sequence). CDR3 DNA sequence: TGCAGTGCTACCACCCAAGAGAACACTGAAGCTTTCTTT. It is translated as CSATTQENTEAFF.

This clone showed up just a few times. This may be a read error: a much more frequent sequence differs by one nucleotide. J is TRBJ2-1 and V is TRBV28, with 11 positions matching TRBD2. The CDR3 has 13 residues. J lost 9 bases, V lost 6 bases, and 4 bases had no gene match. Per germline, CDR1 MDHEN and CDR2 SYDVKM. The CDR3 DNA is TGTGCCAGCAGGTTGGGGACTAGCGGTGAGCAGTTCTTC. Its translation is CASRLGTSGEQFF.

This clone has ten or more counts. Other DNA sequences within the sample encode an identical CDR3. V and J are TRBV5-4 and TRBJ1-1; 7 positions match TRBD1. The CDR3 consists of 14 residues. Per the germline V gene, CDR1 is SGHNT and CDR2 is YYREEE (reference sequence). The V gene end was trimmed by 5 bases and the J gene end by 0 bases; junction bases not matched to a gene: 4. The CDR3 here is CASSYGQVNTEAFF. Here the CDR3 DNA reads TGTGCCAGCAGTTACGGACAGGTGAACACTGAAGCTTTCTTT.

By sample share, this clone is medium-sized (0.01 to 0.1%). This same CDR3 is encoded by further DNA sequences in the sample. The V call is TRBV6-1, the J call TRBJ2-2; TRBD1 agrees at 9 bases. CDR3 length equals 16 residues. CDR1 is MNHNS, CDR2 SASEGT, per germline. V was pared by 6 bases and J by 3 bases, with 8 bases of the junction left unmatched. The CDR3 nucleotides are TGTGCCAGCAGAAAACAGGGGGCGGTGGACACCGGGGAGCTGTTTTTT. Translated, it gives CASRKQGAVDTGELFF.

This clone appeared many times. The chain joins TRBV19 to TRBJ2-1; 9 bases agree with TRBD2. Germline values: CDR1 LNHDA, CDR2 SQIVND (reference sequence). The CDR3 loop spans 14 amino acids. V was pared by 10 bases and J by 6 bases, with 10 bases of the junction left unmatched. The CDR3 bases are TGTGCCACCCTAGGACTAGCGATTCCCAATGAGCAGTTCTTC. It encodes CATLGLAIPNEQFF.